The T cell receptor (beta chain) under discussion was sequenced for a study of regulatory T cells in long-lasting Graves disease. For TCR beta, libraries came from iRepertoire HTBI primers and Arm-PCR of CDR3 regions. Using its own MiXCR run on the multiplex PCR reads, TCRdb lists one record per CDR3 protein. The sample contains approximately 440,000 distinct CDR3 sequences, around 24% of which appear only once. The germline CDR1 and CDR2 sequences are SGHRS and YFSETQ. V shed 1 base and J 4 bases; nucleotides not matched to a gene: 7. CDR3 size: 17 residues. This clonotype showed up just a few times. Its antigen remains unknown. Time point reported: persistent/refractory GD, antithyroid drugs over 5 years with positive TRAb. The TCR library was prepared using RNA isolated from PBMCs. An approximately 9-milliliter sample of peripheral blood was drawn into EDTA tubes. Study-wide results and caveats: A limited number of samples was an acknowledged limitation.

The chain joins TRBV5-1 to TRBJ1-4; 10 bases are a match to TRBD1. This TCR was recovered from a female donor with Graves disease. Sample: peripheral blood mononuclear cells (PBMCs), taken when the disease was refractory, from a patient treated with antithyroid drugs. The CDR3 here is CASSLLRQGASNEKLFF. DNA for the CDR3: TGCGCCAGCAGCTTGTTACGACAGGGGGCAAGTAATGAAAAACTGTTTTTT.